The text below deals with one TCR beta chain. This entry is derived from a study of blood T cell repertoires in COVID-19. Across the study: In each case, the material was cDNA or gDNA derived from T cells, B-cell-depleted T cells, or PBMCs.

Trimming stripped 1 base from V and 4 bases from J, with 14 bases between. The CDR3 contains 16 residues. Looked up from germline, CDR1 is SGHRS and CDR2 is YFSETQ. Repertoires were generated with immunoSEQ multiplex PCR, while TCRdb's copy carries only in-frame clones and drops some. Of nearly 250,000 clones in the sample, 86% were seen once. This TCR derives from a woman aged 60-75 years who had recovered from COVID-19. Sample: peripheral blood. V gene TRBV5-1 combines with J gene TRBJ2-2, with D uncertain. The CDR3 loop is CASSLLSNPSTGELFF. The CDR3 DNA follows: TGCGCCAGCAGCTTGTTATCCAATCCGAGCACCGGGGAGCTGTTTTTT.